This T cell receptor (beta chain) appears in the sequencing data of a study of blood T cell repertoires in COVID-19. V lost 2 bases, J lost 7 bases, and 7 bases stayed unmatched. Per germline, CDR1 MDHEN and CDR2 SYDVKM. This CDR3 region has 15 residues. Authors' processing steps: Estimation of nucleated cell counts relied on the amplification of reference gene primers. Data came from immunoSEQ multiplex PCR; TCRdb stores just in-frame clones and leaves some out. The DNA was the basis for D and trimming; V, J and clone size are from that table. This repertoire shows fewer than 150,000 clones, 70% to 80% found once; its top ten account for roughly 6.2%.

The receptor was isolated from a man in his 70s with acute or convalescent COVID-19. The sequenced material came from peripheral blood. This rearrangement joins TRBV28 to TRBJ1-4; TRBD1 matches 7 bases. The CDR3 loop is CASSLLQGVVEKLFF. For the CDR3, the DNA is TGTGCCAGCAGTTTACTTCAGGGGGTAGTTGAAAAACTGTTTTTT.